These 7 T cell receptor beta chains share one sample of origin, sequenced in a study of metastatic and nonmetastatic thyroid tumors. Ahead of thyroid surgery, no patient had received treatment of any kind. Via MiXCR, TCRdb re-called the PCR reads. The sample has around 14,000 clones, around a quarter seen once; the top ten hold about 8%. Sequencing was done on a sample of blood. The receptors derive from a female donor with papillary thyroid cancer or a benign thyroid nodule (not recorded which). Some clones in this sample may be carry-over from other donors' samples.

This clone is deemed medium-sized. This chain joins TRBV6-5 and TRBJ2-3; D is undetermined. This CDR3 contains 14 residues. The V and J ends lost 0 bases and 2 bases respectively, with 6 bases between them. Germline V CDR1 and CDR2: MNHEY, SVGAGI. The CDR3 DNA reads as TGTGCCAGCAGTTACTCGGGGTACACAGATACGCAGTATTTT. This encodes CASSYSGYTDTQYF.

The genes are TRBV11-3 and TRBJ2-1; D remains ambiguous. The V gene's germline CDR1 is SGHNT and CDR2 YENEEA. This CDR3 is 13 amino acids long. The germline V and J ends were trimmed by 1 base and 7 bases, with 8 bases remaining between them. The DNA for the CDR3 is TGTGCCAGCAGCTTAGGACGTGGGAATGAGCAGTTCTTC. As protein: CASSLGRGNEQFF. Combining the CDR3 with reference TRBV11-3 and TRBJ2-1 gives the whole variable domain EAGVVQSPRYKIIEKKQPVAFWCNPISGHNTLYWYLQNLGQGPELLIRYENEEAVDDSQLPKDRFSAERLKGVDSTLKIQPAELGDSAVYLCASSLGRGNEQFFGPGTRLTVL.

This clone is labeled medium-sized. The J gene is TRBJ1-6, the V gene TRBV6-5, with D hard to call. Germline V gene sequence: CDR1 MNHEY, CDR2 SVGAGI. CDR3 length: 17 amino acids. The V end lost 2 bases, the J end lost 3 bases, and 14 bases lay between the germline ends. The CDR3, as DNA: TGTGCCAGCAGTTACCGGAAACCCACGGACTATAATTCACCCCTCCACTTT. Translating it yields CASSYRKPTDYNSPLHF.

V and J are TRBV4-1 and TRBJ2-7; maybe TRBD2 (6 bases). V was trimmed by 2 bases and J by 0 bases, leaving 20 bases between them. The CDR3 runs 18 residues. From germline, CDR1 is MGHRA and CDR2 YSYEKL. The CDR3 sequence is CASSQLGTGGAGSYEQYF. The CDR3 DNA follows: TGCGCCAGCAGCCAACTAGGGACTGGGGGAGCGGGCTCCTACGAGCAGTACTTC.

A note on this clone: Relative to the germline gene, one junction end is altered; a read error may explain this. The rearrangement links TRBV27 to TRBJ2-5; weak D call: TRBD1 (6 bases). The CDR3 contains 15 residues. CDR1 is MNHEY, CDR2 SMNVEV, per germline (reference sequence). CDR3 loop: CANSIVPGEQETQYF. The CDR3 DNA reads TGTGCCAACAGTATTGTTCCAGGGGAACAGGAGACCCAGTACTTC.

By share, this clone ranks as large. Other DNA sequences in the same sample also yield this CDR3. The chain recombines TRBV6-2 or TRBV6-3 with TRBJ2-7, with a tentative D call TRBD1 (5 bases). The V end was cut by 2 bases, the J end by 9 bases, with 20 bases between. CDR3 length: 15 residues. Per germline, CDR1 MNHEY and CDR2 SVGEGT. CDR3 protein: CASSYPAQGHEAQYF. The CDR3 DNA reads TGTGCCAGCAGTTACCCCGCCCAGGGCCATGAAGCGCAGTACTTC.

This clone was counted at least ten times. This chain links TRBV20-1 with TRBJ2-3; D remains unclear. CDR1 is DFQATT, CDR2 SNEGSKA, per germline (reference sequence). This CDR3 is 14 amino acids long. The V end was cut by 5 bases, the J end by 0 bases, with 12 bases between. The CDR3 sequence is CSAPAQASTDTQYF. The CDR3 DNA reads TGCAGTGCTCCTGCTCAGGCTAGCACAGATACGCAGTATTTT.